This T cell receptor (beta chain) was identified during a study of T cell responses to AZD1222 COVID-19 vaccine. CDR1 is KGHSY and CDR2 is FQNENV in the germline V gene. Trimming pared 0 bases from V and 5 bases from J, leaving 16 bases between. The CDR3 is 16 residues long. Study observations and caveats: Baseline antibody screening turned up just 6 or 7 seropositive AZD1222 recipients.

Comments on this clone: What it binds is not known.

Sequencing used immunoSEQ multiplex PCR; TCRdb keeps in-frame clones, though not all of them. The sample includes about 150,000 clones, around 90% of them seen just once. This chain links TRBV16 with TRBJ1-2; D remains ambiguous. The material was peripheral blood, obtained on day 0 of AZD1222 vaccination. This TCR was sampled from an adult in good health. CDR3 sequence (DNA): TGTGCCAGCAGCCAATCCCCCGATACAGTCCGTTATGGCTACACCTTC. This gives the protein CASSQSPDTVRYGYTF.